One and the same sample provided the 20 T cell receptor beta chains below, sequenced in a study of cytomegalovirus exposure and HLA in healthy donors. Primers for the PCR totalled 60 Vbeta and 13 Jbeta. The repertoire was sequenced with immunoSEQ multiplex PCR; TCRdb's copy has only in-frame clones and lacks some. The repertoire holds about 180,000 clones, with more than 75% as singletons. Sequencing used PBMCs. All receptors derive from a man aged 40-49 years in good health and CMV-seronegative.

CDR3 sequence reads: CASSLGRVVGYSQYEQYF. CDR3 DNA: TGTGCCAGCAGTTTGGGCAGGGTTGTCGGTTATTCACAATACGAGCAGTACTTC. V is TRBV28 and J is TRBJ2-7; TRBD1 might be the D (5 bases). This CDR3 has 18 amino acids. Per germline, CDR1 MDHEN and CDR2 SYDVKM. The germline V and J ends were trimmed by 3 bases and 4 bases, with 25 bases remaining between them.

The rearrangement uses TRBV5-1 and TRBJ1-6; 12 bases line up with TRBD1. Germline V gene sequence: CDR1 SGHRS, CDR2 YFSETQ. The CDR3 consists of 15 residues. J was trimmed by 7 bases and V by 6 bases; bases with no gene match: 5. In nucleotides, the CDR3 is TGCGCCAGCACGCGGGACAGGGGGCGGAATTCACCCCTCCACTTT. This sequence encodes CASTRDRGRNSPLHF.

The V call is TRBV6-5, the J call TRBJ1-3, with D unclear. Germline V gene data show CDR1 as MNHEY and CDR2 as SVGAGI. The CDR3 length is 16 residues. The ends were cut back, 2 bases at V and 0 bases at J, with 11 bases in the middle. The chain's CDR3 is CASSYRAGPSGNTIYF. CDR3 DNA: TGTGCCAGCAGTTACAGAGCGGGCCCCTCTGGAAACACCATATATTTT.

Note on this clone: Other DNA sequences in the same sample also yield this CDR3. The chain has TRBV5-1 and TRBJ1-4; D is perhaps TRBD1 (5 bases). With 0 bases removed from V and 4 bases from J, the gap between germline ends came to 10 bases. CDR3 length: 15 residues. The germline V gene encodes CDR1 SGHRS and CDR2 YFSETQ. CDR3 sequence: CASSLGQILNEKLFF. The DNA for the CDR3 is TGCGCCAGCAGCTTGGGACAGATCCTTAATGAAAAACTGTTTTTT.

The rearrangement uses TRBV2 and TRBJ1-1; 7 bases are shared with TRBD1. V gave up 1 base and J gave up 6 bases; unmatched junction bases: 8. Looked up from germline, CDR1 is SNHLY and CDR2 is FYNNEI. The CDR3 loop spans 15 amino acids. CDR3 sequence (DNA): TGTGCCAGCAGTGAAGTAGACAGGGTGGGCGCTGAAGCTTTCTTT. Translating it yields CASSEVDRVGAEAFF.

The genes are TRBV18 and TRBJ2-1, with TRBD2 identical over 11 bases. The J segment lost 2 bases and the V segment lost 6 bases, leaving 0 bases of the junction unmatched. CDR3 length equals 14 residues. The germline gives CDR1 KGHSH, CDR2 LQKENI. The CDR3 reads CASSSGGAYNEQFF. In DNA, the CDR3 is TGTGCCAGCTCTAGCGGGGGGGCCTACAATGAGCAGTTCTTC.

V and J are TRBV5-1 and TRBJ1-1; D is undetermined. Germline-derived CDR1 and CDR2 are SGHRS and YFSETQ. V gave up 4 bases and J gave up 2 bases, with 12 bases separating them. The CDR3 extends over 14 amino acids. CDR3 bases: TGCGCCAGCAGCATCGGAGGAGAAAACACTGAAGCTTTCTTT. This translates into CASSIGGENTEAFF.

The sample holds a few counts of this clone. V is TRBV11-3 and J is TRBJ2-3, with a weak D call TRBD1 (5 bases). CDR1 is SGHNT and CDR2 is YENEEA in the germline V gene. Trimming removed 8 bases at V and 5 bases at J, with 17 bases between. This CDR3 has 14 residues. The CDR3 loop reads CASGARRWGDTQYF. The CDR3 nucleotides are TGTGCCAGCGGGGCCCGAAGGTGGGGAGATACGCAGTATTTT.

This chain links TRBV2 with TRBJ1-6; tentatively, D is TRBD1 (6 bases). CDR1 and CDR2 (germline): SNHLY, FYNNEI. The CDR3 covers 15 residues. With 5 bases removed from V and 7 bases from J, the gap between germline ends came to 15 bases. CDR3 protein: CASSSQGLGNSPLHF. CDR3 nucleotide sequence: TGTGCCAGCAGTTCACAGGGTCTGGGCAATTCACCCCTCCACTTT.

A single count supports this clone. The gene calls are TRBV19 and TRBJ2-2; possible D gene TRBD1, 8 bases. The CDR3 loop spans 15 amino acids. The germline CDR1 and CDR2 sequences are LNHDA and SQIVND (reference sequence). V was trimmed by 11 bases and J by 7 bases, leaving 23 bases between them. CDR3 sequence: CASRAGQVFIGELFF. The CDR3 DNA follows: TGTGCCTCAAGAGCGGGACAGGTGTTTATCGGGGAGCTGTTTTTT.

In DNA form, the CDR3 reads TGTGCCAGCATCGTCGGACAGGGGGCAGTTCGGAACTATGGCTACACCTTC. Protein sequence: CASIVGQGAVRNYGYTF. The chain joins TRBV5-6 to TRBJ1-2, with 11 nucleotides matching TRBD1. This CDR3 is built from 17 residues. The V gene's germline CDR1 is SGHDT and CDR2 YYEEEE. Trimming removed 6 bases from V and 2 bases from J; junction bases left unmatched: 12.

This clone was seen only once. The chain joins TRBV4-2 to TRBJ2-3; D may be TRBD2 (6 bases). V gave up 1 base and J gave up 6 bases, with 11 bases separating them. Germline V lookup: CDR1 LGHNA, CDR2 YNFKEQ. The CDR3 is 14 residues long. CDR3 DNA: TGTGCCAGCAGCCAAGGCGGCCGGGGGGATACGCAGTATTTT. Translated, it gives CASSQGGRGDTQYF.

The V call is TRBV9, the J call TRBJ2-7; TRBD2 matches 7 bases. Germline trimming cut 4 bases from V and 2 bases from J; bases unmatched to any gene: 6. The germline CDR1 and CDR2 sequences are SGDLS and YYNGEE. The CDR3 is made up of 14 amino acids. CDR3 coding DNA: TGTGCCAGCAGCCCGGCTAGCGGTCCCTACGAGCAGTACTTC. Its translation: CASSPASGPYEQYF. The full variable domain, rest sourced from reference TRBV9 and TRBJ2-7, is DSGVTQTPKHLITATGQRVTLRCSPRSGDLSVYWYQQSLDQGLQFLIQYYNGEERAKGNILERFSAQQFPDLHSELNLSSLELGDSALYFCASSPASGPYEQYFGPGTRLTVT.

The rearrangement links TRBV7-3 to TRBJ1-1; 7 positions match TRBD1. The CDR3 loop spans 13 amino acids. Trimming removed 4 bases from V and 6 bases from J; junction bases left unmatched: 5. The germline V gene has CDR1 SGHTA and CDR2 FQGTGA. The chain's CDR3 is CASSSTGKSEAFF. CDR3 bases: TGTGCCAGCAGCTCGACAGGGAAATCTGAAGCTTTCTTT.

This chain joins TRBV6-5 and TRBJ2-7, with TRBD1 matching over 10 bases. The CDR3 has 14 residues. Germline V gene data show CDR1 as MNHEY and CDR2 as SVGAGI. V gave up 6 bases and J gave up 2 bases; unmatched junction bases: 4. CDR3 nucleotide sequence: TGTGCCAGCAGATACGGACAGGGGGCCTACGAGCAGTACTTC. It translates to CASRYGQGAYEQYF.

The J gene is TRBJ1-2, the V gene TRBV29-1; D gene unclear. The CDR3 consists of 12 residues. V was trimmed by 1 base and J by 1 base, leaving 4 bases between them. Germline lookup yields CDR1 SQVTM and CDR2 ANQGSEA. The CDR3 region is CSVEGLNYGYTF. The CDR3 nucleotides are TGCAGCGTTGAAGGGCTTAACTATGGCTACACCTTC.

In its sample, this clone was seen a few times. The chain uses TRBV5-4 and TRBJ1-1; D not certain. Trimming took 3 bases from V and 6 from J, leaving 15 bases between them. Germline V gene data show CDR1 as SGHNT and CDR2 as YYREEE (reference sequence). The CDR3 contains 14 residues. CDR3 region: CASSSEGDGAEAFF. The CDR3 DNA follows: TGTGCCAGCAGCTCCGAGGGTGATGGCGCTGAAGCTTTCTTT.

The J gene is TRBJ1-1, the V gene TRBV7-3, with a possible D match to TRBD1 (6 bases). The CDR3 contains 15 residues. Germline CDR1 is SGHTA and CDR2 is FQGTGA. Trimming removed 2 bases from V and 0 bases from J, with 10 bases in between. In DNA form, the CDR3 reads TGTGCCAGCAGCTTAGGGGCAGGGGTGAACACTGAAGCTTTCTTT. Translation gives CASSLGAGVNTEAFF.

The chain is built from TRBV29-1 and TRBJ2-7; 7 nucleotides line up with TRBD2. The CDR3 is 16 residues long. Trimming removed 8 bases from V and 4 bases from J; junction bases left unmatched: 20. Germline lookup yields CDR1 SQVTM and CDR2 ANQGSEA. This chain's CDR3 is CSPRDRRREPAYEQYF. The CDR3 DNA follows: TGCAGCCCACGGGACCGGCGGCGGGAGCCTGCTTACGAGCAGTACTTC.

V and J are TRBV11-3 and TRBJ2-5; 9 bases agree with TRBD1. The germline gives CDR1 SGHNT, CDR2 YENEEA. The junction had 10 bases not matched to a gene; V was cut back by 6 bases and J by 5 bases. The CDR3 runs to 15 residues. The CDR3 loop reads CASRDTGGARETQYF. CDR3 in DNA: TGTGCCAGCAGGGATACAGGGGGCGCGAGGGAGACCCAGTACTTC.